The clone carrying this T cell receptor (beta chain) was recorded once. The CDR3 runs to 14 residues. V was cut by 0 bases and J by 5 bases, with 8 bases left in between. Germline CDR1 SGDLS, CDR2 YYNGEE. The data were obtained in a study of Tregs in tolerant kidney transplant recipients. The data were produced by immunoSEQ multiplex PCR, yet TCRdb's version contains in-frame clones alone and is incomplete. The data hold about 110,000 clones, with about 90% observed a single time. The source of this sequence is a human donor who received a combined kidney and bone marrow transplant. The material was CD4+ T cells from blood, obtained before the transplant. The rearrangement joins TRBV9 to TRBJ2-2; D unresolved. The CDR3 sequence is CASSVDKRTGELFF. The CDR3 coding sequence is TGTGCCAGCAGCGTAGACAAGCGTACCGGGGAGCTGTTTTTT.